Each of the 19 T cell receptor beta chains below was sequenced from the same sample in a study of T cell repertoires in cytomegalovirus infection. These receptors lack a known antigen. TCRdb called the reads again in MiXCR, with one record for every CDR3 protein. The table records 650,000 to 850,000 distinct CDR3 sequences, 25% to 30% of them present only once. Sequenced here: cultured CD8+ T cells from PBMCs, sampled from culture after CMV antigen stimulation. The receptors were sampled from a human donor in good health (CMV status not recorded). Some clones in this sample may be carry-over from other donors' samples.

The V and J genes are TRBV20-1 and TRBJ2-2; D unclear. This CDR3 is 11 amino acids long. From germline, CDR1 is DFQATT and CDR2 SNEGSKA (reference sequence). V lost 6 bases to trimming and J lost 5 bases, with 7 bases between them. The CDR3 protein is CSAQNTGELFF. Here the CDR3 DNA reads TGCAGTGCCCAAAATACCGGGGAGCTGTTTTTT.

This clonotype was detected a few times. The rearrangement uses TRBV18 and TRBJ2-7, with 7 bases fitting TRBD1. This CDR3 has 17 amino acids. Germline CDR1 is KGHSH and CDR2 is LQKENI. V trimming: 1 base; J trimming: 0 bases; junction bases outside the gene matches: 9. In nucleotides, the CDR3 is TGTGCCAGCTCACCACTGATGGACAGGACGAGCTCCTACGAGCAGTACTTC. Protein sequence: CASSPLMDRTSSYEQYF.

The chain couples TRBV7-9 to TRBJ2-2, with 8 nucleotides matching TRBD2. Germline lookup yields CDR1 SEHNR and CDR2 FQNEAQ (reference sequence). V was pared by 6 bases and J by 2 bases, with 5 bases of the junction left unmatched. This CDR3 is built from 15 residues. CDR3 sequence reads: CASRPSGGNTGELFF. The CDR3 region has the DNA TGTGCCAGCAGACCAAGCGGGGGTAACACCGGGGAGCTGTTTTTT.

The chain couples TRBV6-1 to TRBJ2-3; perhaps TRBD1 as D (6 bases). This CDR3 is built from 14 residues. Trimming pared 5 bases from V and 4 bases from J, leaving 13 bases between. Germline V CDR1 and CDR2: MNHNS, SASEGT. CDR3 DNA: TGTGCCAGCAGTTATCAGGGGCTTCCAGATACGCAGTATTTT. Its protein is CASSYQGLPDTQYF.

The chain couples TRBV27 to TRBJ2-7, with D possibly TRBD2 on 6 matching bases. The CDR3 runs 13 residues. The V gene's germline CDR1 is MNHEY and CDR2 SMNVEV (reference sequence). Trimming cost V 5 bases and J 0 bases, with 8 bases left between them. The CDR3 DNA follows: TGTGCCAGCAGTCGGGGGAACTCCTACGAGCAGTACTTC. Translating it yields CASSRGNSYEQYF.

This clonotype was recorded many times. The rearrangement joins TRBV13 to TRBJ2-7, with D possibly being TRBD1 (7 bases). The CDR3 loop spans 13 amino acids. Per germline, CDR1 PRHDT and CDR2 FYEKMQ (reference sequence). The V end was cut by 5 bases, the J end by 2 bases, with 10 bases between. The CDR3 reads CASSQGGPYEQYF. The CDR3 nucleotides read TGTGCCAGCAGCCAGGGGGGACCCTACGAGCAGTACTTC.

This chain links TRBV7-8 with TRBJ2-7; 7 nucleotides line up with TRBD2. V lost 2 bases to trimming and J lost 2 bases; unmatched junction nucleotides: 6. Germline V lookup: CDR1 SGHVS, CDR2 FQNEAQ. The CDR3 is 15 residues long. This chain's CDR3 is CASSLPGGGAYEQYF. CDR3 nucleotides: TGTGCCAGCAGCTTACCTGGCGGGGGAGCCTACGAGCAGTACTTC.

The chain couples TRBV4-1 to TRBJ1-2, with TRBD1 as a possible D gene (6 bases). The V gene's germline CDR1 is MGHRA and CDR2 YSYEKL. The CDR3 sequence is 17 residues long. The V and J ends lost 0 bases and 4 bases respectively, with 18 bases between them. The CDR3 region has the DNA TGCGCCAGCAGCCAAGAAAAAACAGGGATTCGAGTCTATGGCTACACCTTC. It translates to CASSQEKTGIRVYGYTF.

This clonotype was seen at least ten times. The chain recombines TRBV4-1 with TRBJ1-5, with D possibly matching TRBD1 (6 bases). Germline loops: CDR1 MGHRA, CDR2 YSYEKL. Between the trimmed V and J ends, which lost 1 base and 2 bases, there was a span of 18 bases. The CDR3 extends over 18 amino acids. CDR3 bases: TGCGCCAGCAGCCAAGGGGTCCGGACAGAGAGGGGCAATCAGCCCCAGCATTTT. Residues: CASSQGVRTERGNQPQHF.

The chain has TRBV12-3 or TRBV12-4 and TRBJ1-6; D gene unclear. The ends were cut back, 3 bases at V and 0 bases at J, with 15 bases in the middle. This CDR3 comprises 18 residues. The CDR3 DNA is TGTGCCAGCAGTTTCATCCCGTTGGGGAGCTCCTATAATTCACCCCTCCACTTT. It translates to CASSFIPLGSSYNSPLHF.

The J gene is TRBJ1-5, the V gene TRBV28; D gene uncertain. The germline CDR1 and CDR2 sequences are MDHEN and SYDVKM. V lost 7 bases to trimming and J lost 2 bases, with 21 bases between them. This CDR3 is 17 amino acids long. In nucleotides, the CDR3 is TGTGCCAGCAACTTTTCCCCTGACGGAGGAGGCAATCAGCCCCAGCATTTT. This codes for CASNFSPDGGGNQPQHF.

This chain links TRBV6-6 with TRBJ2-7; D is unclear. V lost 7 bases, J lost 11 bases, and 15 bases lay in between. The CDR3 has 11 residues. Germline values: CDR1 MNHNY, CDR2 SVGAGI (reference sequence). The CDR3 nucleotides are TGTGCCAGCATTACCGGCTGGAAGGAGTACTTC. This gives the protein CASITGWKEYF.

This clonotype was seen ten or more times. The gene calls are TRBV6-2 or TRBV6-3 and TRBJ1-5; D unresolved. The CDR3 loop spans 16 amino acids. Germline V lookup: CDR1 MNHEY, CDR2 SVGEGT. V was clipped by 0 bases and J by 4 bases, with 13 bases between them. This CDR3 reads CASSYSSGYGNQPQHF. In DNA form, the CDR3 reads TGTGCCAGCAGTTACTCGAGCGGGTATGGGAATCAGCCCCAGCATTTT.

This clonotype has only a few counts. The chain combines TRBV2 with TRBJ2-2; 8 bases are shared with TRBD2. This CDR3 contains 15 residues. Germline V lookup: CDR1 SNHLY, CDR2 FYNNEI. J lost 4 bases, V lost 11 bases, and 12 bases had no gene match. The CDR3 is CAAAGVKGVTGELFF. Written as DNA, the CDR3 is TGTGCCGCAGCGGGGGTAAAGGGGGTCACCGGGGAGCTGTTTTTT.

Remarks on this clonotype: A much larger clonotype is one base distant, so this may be a read error. The chain is built from TRBV7-2 and TRBJ1-1; D is ambiguous. This CDR3 is built from 15 residues. CDR1 SGHTA and CDR2 FQGNSA come from the germline V gene. CDR3 sequence reads: CVSSPGPYPNTEAFF. In DNA, the CDR3 is TGTGTCAGCAGCCCTGGGCCGTATCCTAACACTGAAGCTTTCTTT.

The chain couples TRBV27 to TRBJ2-5; D perhaps matches TRBD1 (6 bases). The CDR3 is made up of 13 amino acids. CDR1 is MNHEY and CDR2 is SMNVEV in the germline V gene (reference sequence). V was shortened by 4 bases and J by 10 bases, with 16 bases between the two germline ends. The CDR3 spells CASSWGRGKNQYF. CDR3 bases: TGTGCCAGCAGTTGGGGCAGGGGAAAGAACCAGTACTTC.

This clonotype was detected a few times. CDR3 sequence: CASSYQEGLNTEAFF. The CDR3 DNA sequence: TGTGCCAGCAGTTACCAAGAGGGGCTGAACACTGAAGCTTTCTTT. The rearrangement links TRBV6-6 to TRBJ1-1, with D maybe TRBD1 (5 bases). CDR1 MNHNY and CDR2 SVGAGI come from the germline V gene (reference sequence). Deletions cut 2 bases from V and 0 bases from J, with 10 bases between. The CDR3 is 15 residues long.

The rearrangement uses TRBV15 and TRBJ1-2; TRBD1 is a possible D gene (6 bases). Germline V gene lookup returns CDR1 LNHNV and CDR2 YYDKDF (reference sequence). The CDR3 runs 14 residues. Trimming stripped 1 base from V and 2 bases from J, with 8 bases between. The CDR3 coding sequence is TGTGCCACCAGCAGAGGACAGGAGAACTATGGCTACACCTTC. This gives the protein CATSRGQENYGYTF.

The V gene is TRBV7-2, the J gene TRBJ2-1; 9 positions match TRBD1. Germline V lookup: CDR1 SGHTA, CDR2 FQGNSA. The CDR3 loop spans 14 amino acids. V shed 7 bases and J 8 bases; nucleotides not matched to a gene: 9. The CDR3 here is CASNPGTGLDEQFF. In nucleotides, the CDR3 is TGTGCCAGCAACCCCGGGACAGGGTTAGATGAGCAGTTCTTC.